The 23 T cell receptor beta chains given below trace back to one sample, sequenced in a study of T cells after yellow fever vaccination. TCRdb ran MiXCR on the 5' RACE reads and lists one entry per CDR3 protein. There are fewer than 400,000 distinct CDR3 sequences in the sample; approximately 11% occur only once, and about 3% lies in the top ten. Sequencing used CD4+ T cells sorted from PBMCs, obtained 45 days after the yellow fever booster vaccination. All receptors derive from a young man who received the YFV17D yellow fever vaccine.

This clonotype came up many times. CDR3 in DNA: TGCAGCGTGGCCCGGGACAGCCGAGAAGATACGCAGTATTTT. It is translated as CSVARDSREDTQYF. V and J are TRBV29-1 and TRBJ2-3; 7 positions agree with TRBD1. V dropped 6 bases and J dropped 5; count of bases not matched to a gene: 11. The CDR3 consists of 14 residues. Germline V gives CDR1 SQVTM, CDR2 ANQGSEA.

This clonotype has more than one count but fewer than ten. The chain combines TRBV6-1 with TRBJ1-1; possible D gene TRBD1, 5 bases. The V and J ends lost 5 bases and 6 bases respectively, with 13 bases between them. CDR1 MNHNS and CDR2 SASEGT come from the germline V gene. This CDR3 region has 13 residues. This CDR3 reads CASSSGGSAEAFF. Written as DNA, the CDR3 is TGTGCCAGCAGTTCGGGGGGAAGCGCTGAAGCTTTCTTT.

This clonotype was seen more than once but under ten times. The chain uses TRBV24-1 and TRBJ2-3, with 11 nucleotides matching TRBD1. CDR3 length: 16 residues. V shed 4 bases, J shed 4 bases, and the junction held 6 bases outside the gene matches. The V gene's germline CDR1 is KGHDR and CDR2 SFDVKD. CDR3 DNA sequence: TGTGCCACCAGTGACTTGCCGGGACAGGGGGCAGATACGCAGTATTTT. The encoded protein is CATSDLPGQGADTQYF.

This clonotype was picked up a small number of times. The rearrangement joins TRBV3-1 to TRBJ2-7; TRBD2 aligns across 8 bases. The CDR3 has 16 residues. V lost 0 bases to trimming and J lost 1 base; unmatched junction nucleotides: 5. Germline assignment: CDR1 LGHDT and CDR2 YNNKEL (reference sequence). The CDR3 DNA reads as TGTGCCAGCAGCCAAGATGTAGCGGGGACTTCCTACGAGCAGTACTTC. This sequence encodes CASSQDVAGTSYEQYF.

Only a few counts were recorded for this clonotype. V gene TRBV9 combines with J gene TRBJ1-2; maybe TRBD1 (5 bases). V was pared by 0 bases and J by 6 bases, with 21 bases between. This CDR3 has 17 residues. The V gene's germline CDR1 is SGDLS and CDR2 YYNGEE. This CDR3 reads CASSVGGAGNINHGYTF. The CDR3 coding sequence is TGTGCCAGCAGCGTAGGTGGGGCAGGGAACATAAACCATGGCTACACCTTC.

In DNA form, the CDR3 reads TGTGCCAGCAGCTTAGGCCCGGGACCGAACCAAGAAGCTTTCTTT. Amino acids: CASSLGPGPNQEAFF. The chain carries TRBV7-2 and TRBJ1-1, with D maybe TRBD1 (5 bases). Deletions cut 1 base from V and 8 bases from J, with 17 bases between. In germline, CDR1 is SGHTA, CDR2 FQGNSA. This CDR3 has 15 residues.

A few counts support this clonotype. This chain joins TRBV6-6 and TRBJ1-2; tentative D call: TRBD1 (5 bases). Germline V lookup: CDR1 MNHNY, CDR2 SVGAGI (reference sequence). This CDR3 region has 13 residues. V lost 4 bases to trimming and J lost 4 bases, with 10 bases between them. The CDR3 coding sequence is TGTGCCAGCAGTTCCGACAGCTTCTATGGCTACACCTTC. This sequence encodes CASSSDSFYGYTF.

This clonotype appeared a few times. The chain combines TRBV19 with TRBJ2-1, with 9 bases aligning to TRBD1. Germline-derived CDR1 and CDR2 are LNHDA and SQIVND (reference sequence). V shed 2 bases, J shed 7 bases, and the junction held 3 bases outside the gene matches. The CDR3 covers 14 residues. The CDR3 loop is CASSIPGTGNEQFF. The DNA for the CDR3 is TGTGCCAGTAGTATACCCGGGACAGGGAATGAGCAGTTCTTC.

The J gene is TRBJ1-1, the V gene TRBV5-1; 8 bases are a match to TRBD1. After removal of 0 bases from V and 7 bases from J, the junction contained 8 bases not matched to a gene. Germline V gene sequence: CDR1 SGHRS, CDR2 YFSETQ. The CDR3 extends over 15 amino acids. CDR3 sequence reads: CASSLGNTGGREAFF. DNA for the CDR3: TGCGCCAGCAGCTTGGGCAACACAGGGGGGCGTGAAGCTTTCTTT.

A few counts support this clonotype. The chain has TRBV6-2 or TRBV6-3 and TRBJ2-2, with 8 bases identical to TRBD2. After removal of 6 bases from V and 3 bases from J, the junction contained 3 bases not matched to a gene. Germline loops: CDR1 MNHEY, CDR2 SVGEGT. This CDR3 has 14 residues. The CDR3 DNA reads as TGTGCCAGCAGGCCGGGGGGGTACACCGGGGAGCTGTTTTTT. Its translation is CASRPGGYTGELFF.

This clonotype was detected many times. The genes are TRBV7-9 and TRBJ2-3; the match to TRBD2 covers 7 bases. CDR3 length equals 12 residues. Trimming cost V 4 bases and J 7 bases; bases outside gene matches: 2. The germline V gene has CDR1 SEHNR and CDR2 FQNEAQ (reference sequence). The CDR3 protein is CASSWEGYTQYF. DNA of the CDR3: TGTGCCAGCAGCTGGGAGGGGTATACGCAGTATTTT. Together with reference TRBV7-9 and TRBJ2-3, the CDR3 gives the full variable domain: DTGVSQNPRHKITKRGQNVTFRCDPISEHNRLYWYRQTLGQGPEFLTYFQNEAQLEKSRLLSDRFSAERPKGSFSTLEIQRTEQGDSAMYLCASSWEGYTQYFGPGTRLTVL.

This clonotype was seen more than once but under ten times. The rearrangement uses TRBV18 and TRBJ1-5, with 9 positions matching TRBD1. The V gene end was trimmed by 6 bases and the J gene end by 0 bases; junction bases not matched to a gene: 9. CDR3 length: 17 residues. Germline CDR1 is KGHSH and CDR2 is LQKENI. CDR3 amino acids: CASSPGTGLYSNQPQHF. CDR3 DNA: TGTGCCAGCTCTCCCGGGACAGGGCTTTATAGCAATCAGCCCCAGCATTTT.

The chain uses TRBV20-1 and TRBJ1-1; D is possibly TRBD1 (5 bases). The CDR3 contains 17 residues. Trimming stripped 2 bases from V and 1 base from J, with 20 bases between. Germline V gives CDR1 DFQATT, CDR2 SNEGSKA (reference sequence). The CDR3 DNA is TGCAGTGCTAGAAATCCTCACCAATGGGGCTGGAACACTGAAGCTTTCTTT. It is translated as CSARNPHQWGWNTEAFF.

This clonotype turned up a few times. The chain recombines TRBV5-6 with TRBJ1-1, with D possibly TRBD1 on 6 matching bases. Germline V gene lookup returns CDR1 SGHDT and CDR2 YYEEEE. CDR3 length equals 13 residues. V was clipped by 5 bases and J by 4 bases, with 12 bases between them. CDR3 nucleotides: TGTGCCAGCAGGAGGGGGGAGGGCACTGAAGCTTTCTTT. It specifies CASRRGEGTEAFF. The variable domain in full, with the rest retrieved from reference TRBV5-6 and TRBJ1-1, is DAGVTQSPTHLIKTRGQQVTLRCSPKSGHDTVSWYQQALGQGPQFIFQYYEEEERQRGNFPDRFSGHQFPNYSSELNVNALLLGDSALYLCASRRGEGTEAFFGQGTRLTVV.

Only a few counts were recorded for this clonotype. This sequence joins TRBV12-3 or TRBV12-4 and TRBJ1-2, with D maybe TRBD1 (6 bases). CDR3 length equals 12 residues. V lost 3 bases, J lost 7 bases, and 9 bases lay in between. The CDR3: CASSFEGGGYTF. Here the CDR3 DNA reads TGTGCCAGCAGTTTCGAGGGGGGTGGCTACACCTTC.

The chain joins TRBV12-3 or TRBV12-4 to TRBJ2-7; 9 bases agree with TRBD1. This CDR3 is 14 amino acids long. The J segment lost 4 bases and the V segment lost 6 bases, leaving 7 bases of the junction unmatched. CDR3 loop: CASSPGQGLYEQYF. In nucleotides, the CDR3 is TGTGCCAGCAGCCCGGGACAGGGTCTTTACGAGCAGTACTTC.

The J gene is TRBJ2-3, the V gene TRBV3-1; possibly TRBD2 for D (6 bases). The CDR3 contains 15 residues. V lost 2 bases and J lost 5, with 14 bases in between. Germline V gene data show CDR1 as LGHDT and CDR2 as YNNKEL (reference sequence). The CDR3 reads CASSQRASAEDTQYF. CDR3 coding DNA: TGTGCCAGCAGCCAACGGGCTAGCGCAGAAGATACGCAGTATTTT.

The chain couples TRBV7-9 to TRBJ2-7; D is unresolved. The V end lost 0 bases, the J end lost 9 bases, and 15 bases lay between the germline ends. Per germline, CDR1 SEHNR and CDR2 FQNEAQ (reference sequence). The CDR3 has 14 residues. For the CDR3, the DNA is TGTGCCAGCAGCTTAGCGCCGGATCTAGGTAGGCAGTACTTC. This encodes CASSLAPDLGRQYF.

This clonotype was detected only a few times. V and J are TRBV28 and TRBJ1-1; D might be TRBD1 (5 bases). Germline V CDR1 and CDR2: MDHEN, SYDVKM. The V end was cut by 4 bases, the J end by 1 base, with 13 bases between. The CDR3 has 15 residues. This chain's CDR3 is CASSSPGTENTEAFF. Here the CDR3 DNA reads TGTGCCAGCAGTTCGCCCGGGACCGAGAACACTGAAGCTTTCTTT.

The chain recombines TRBV27 with TRBJ1-1; D gene uncertain. Deletions cut 8 bases from V and 4 bases from J, with 17 bases between. This CDR3 region has 14 residues. Germline values: CDR1 MNHEY, CDR2 SMNVEV (reference sequence). The CDR3 DNA follows: TGTGCCAGCCTGCGATGGGGAGCCGGCACTGAAGCTTTCTTT. This gives the protein CASLRWGAGTEAFF.

This clonotype was picked up many times. The chain couples TRBV6-6 to TRBJ1-1; perhaps TRBD1 as D (5 bases). V was pared by 11 bases and J by 11 bases, with 24 bases between. The germline V gene encodes CDR1 MNHNY and CDR2 SVGAGI (reference sequence). The CDR3 is 13 residues long. This CDR3 reads CACSSLGTLGAFF. CDR3 DNA: TGTGCCTGTTCGTCACTTGGGACCTTGGGCGCTTTCTTT.

This clonotype was counted only a few times. The V gene is TRBV5-1, the J gene TRBJ1-6; possibly TRBD1 for D (5 bases). Germline CDR1 and CDR2: SGHRS and YFSETQ. The V gene lost 8 bases and the J gene lost 8 bases, with 14 bases spanning the gap. This CDR3 spans 13 amino acids. The CDR3 spells CASKKDTDSPLHF. Written as DNA, the CDR3 is TGCGCCAGTAAGAAGGACACCGATTCACCCCTCCACTTT.

This clonotype was seen at least ten times. This chain connects TRBV5-1 to TRBJ2-7; D perhaps matches TRBD1 (6 bases). CDR1 SGHRS and CDR2 YFSETQ come from the germline V gene. The CDR3 is 13 amino acids. The V gene lost 3 bases and the J gene lost 5 bases, with 12 bases spanning the gap. For the CDR3, the DNA is TGCGCCAGCAGCTACCAGGGGCTAGACGAGCAGTACTTC. Translation: CASSYQGLDEQYF.